A single sample is the source of the 3 T cell receptor beta chains below, sequenced in a study of blood T cell repertoires in COVID-19 (dated by TCRdb to the early 2020s). Libraries were built with the immunoSEQ multiplex PCR assay. TCRdb obtained this table from immuneACCESS and retained in-frame rearrangements with V and J assigned. These tables miss some clones; where compared with another copy, unresolved V genes account for less than half of the shortfall, and the remainder is unexplained. This sample gives about 130,000 clones in total; roughly 77% of them show up just once. Approximately 5.2% of the sample goes to the ten largest clones. The sequencing input was peripheral blood. These receptors all stem from a woman in her sixties or seventies with COVID-19, enrolled during active disease.

This clone was seen only a few times. The chain combines TRBV1 with TRBJ2-7; the DNA was not used to check the table's D call, TRBD1. TRBV1 is listed as a pseudogene. The CDR3 contains 16 residues. CDR3 DNA sequence: TGCACCAGCAGCCAAGAAAGGGGGACAGGGAGGGGCGAGCAGTACTTC. Amino acid sequence: CTSSQERGTGRGEQYF.

The chain is built from TRBV10-3 and TRBJ1-1; D is possibly TRBD1 (5 bases). This CDR3 has 13 amino acids. With 10 bases removed from V and 0 bases from J, the gap between germline ends came to 12 bases. Germline values: CDR1 ENHRY, CDR2 SYGVKD. CDR3 coding DNA: TGTGCCACCCGGGGGGTCCTGAACACTGAAGCTTTCTTT. Encoded protein: CATRGVLNTEAFF.

This clone was seen a handful of times. The chain is built from TRBV6-6 and TRBJ1-5; 9 bases line up with TRBD1. This CDR3 has 15 amino acids. Unmatched junction bases numbered 8, after V lost 5 bases and J lost 6 bases. Germline CDR1 and CDR2: MNHNY and SVGAGI (reference sequence). In DNA form, the CDR3 reads TGTGCCAGCAGTCCACAGGGGGCAGTTGGTCAGCCCCAGCATTTT. It codes for CASSPQGAVGQPQHF.